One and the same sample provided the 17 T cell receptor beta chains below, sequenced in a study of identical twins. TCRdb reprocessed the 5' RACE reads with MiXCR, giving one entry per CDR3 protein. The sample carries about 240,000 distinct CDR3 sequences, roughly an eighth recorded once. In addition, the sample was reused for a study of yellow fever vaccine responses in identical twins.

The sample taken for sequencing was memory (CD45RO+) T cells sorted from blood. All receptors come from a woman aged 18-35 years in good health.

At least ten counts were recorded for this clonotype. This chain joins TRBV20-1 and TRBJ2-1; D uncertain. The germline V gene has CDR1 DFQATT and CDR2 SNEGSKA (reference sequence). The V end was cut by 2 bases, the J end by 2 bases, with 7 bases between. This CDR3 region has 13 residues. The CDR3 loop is CSARFYPYNEQFF. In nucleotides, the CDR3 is TGCAGTGCTAGATTCTACCCCTACAATGAGCAGTTCTTC.

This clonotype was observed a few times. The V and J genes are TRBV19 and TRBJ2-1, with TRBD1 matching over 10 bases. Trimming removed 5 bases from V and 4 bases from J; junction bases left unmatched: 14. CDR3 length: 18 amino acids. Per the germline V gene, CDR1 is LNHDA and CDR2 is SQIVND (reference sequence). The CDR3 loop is CASSFPGQGSQGYNEQFF. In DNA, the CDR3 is TGTGCCAGTAGTTTTCCGGGACAGGGGTCCCAAGGTTACAATGAGCAGTTCTTC.

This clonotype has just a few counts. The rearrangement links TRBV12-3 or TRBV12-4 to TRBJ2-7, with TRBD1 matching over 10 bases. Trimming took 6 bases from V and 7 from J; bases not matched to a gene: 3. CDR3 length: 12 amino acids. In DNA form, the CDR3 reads TGTGCCAGCAGGGGGACAGGGGTTGAGCAGTACTTC. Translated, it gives CASRGTGVEQYF.

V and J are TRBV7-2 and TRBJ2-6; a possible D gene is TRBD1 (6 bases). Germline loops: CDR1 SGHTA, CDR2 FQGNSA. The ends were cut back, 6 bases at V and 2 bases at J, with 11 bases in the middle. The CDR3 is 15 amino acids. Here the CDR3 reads CASRKQGTGANVLTF. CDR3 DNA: TGTGCCAGCAGAAAGCAGGGGACTGGGGCCAACGTCCTGACTTTC.

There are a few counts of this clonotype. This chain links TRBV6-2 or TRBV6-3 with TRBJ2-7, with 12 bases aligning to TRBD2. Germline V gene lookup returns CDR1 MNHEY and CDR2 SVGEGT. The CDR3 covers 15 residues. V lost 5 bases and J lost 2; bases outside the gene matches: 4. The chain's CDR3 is CASSPWTSGTYEQYF. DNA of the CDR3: TGTGCCAGCAGTCCGTGGACTAGCGGGACCTACGAGCAGTACTTC.

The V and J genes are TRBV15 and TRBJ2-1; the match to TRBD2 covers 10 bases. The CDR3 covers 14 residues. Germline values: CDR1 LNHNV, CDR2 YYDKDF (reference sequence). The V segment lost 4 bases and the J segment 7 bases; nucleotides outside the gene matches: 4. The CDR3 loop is CATSTGTSVNEQFF. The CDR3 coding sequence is TGTGCCACCAGCACAGGGACTAGCGTAAATGAGCAGTTCTTC.

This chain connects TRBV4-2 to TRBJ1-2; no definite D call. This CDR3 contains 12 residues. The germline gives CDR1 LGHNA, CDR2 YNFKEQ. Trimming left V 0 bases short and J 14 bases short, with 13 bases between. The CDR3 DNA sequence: TGTGCCAGCAGCCAAGAAGCGGGATTTCGGACCTTC. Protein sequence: CASSQEAGFRTF.

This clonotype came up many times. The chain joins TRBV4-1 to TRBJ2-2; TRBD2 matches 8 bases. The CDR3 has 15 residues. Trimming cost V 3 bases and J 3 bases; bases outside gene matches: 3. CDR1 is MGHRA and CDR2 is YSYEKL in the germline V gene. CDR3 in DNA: TGCGCCAGCAGCCACCCGGGACTAGACACCGGGGAGCTGTTTTTT. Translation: CASSHPGLDTGELFF.

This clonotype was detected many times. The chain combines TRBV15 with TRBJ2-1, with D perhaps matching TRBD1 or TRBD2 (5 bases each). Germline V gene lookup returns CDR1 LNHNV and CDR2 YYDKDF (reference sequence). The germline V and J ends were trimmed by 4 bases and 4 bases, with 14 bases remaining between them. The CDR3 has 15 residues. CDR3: CATSIDSSGYNEQFF. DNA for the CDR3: TGTGCCACCAGCATTGACAGTTCGGGATACAATGAGCAGTTCTTC.

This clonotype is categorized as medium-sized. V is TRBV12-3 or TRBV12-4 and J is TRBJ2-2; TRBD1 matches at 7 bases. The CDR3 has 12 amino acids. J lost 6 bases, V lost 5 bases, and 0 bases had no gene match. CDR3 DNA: TGTGCCAGCAGTCAGGGGGCCGGGGAGCTGTTTTTT. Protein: CASSQGAGELFF.

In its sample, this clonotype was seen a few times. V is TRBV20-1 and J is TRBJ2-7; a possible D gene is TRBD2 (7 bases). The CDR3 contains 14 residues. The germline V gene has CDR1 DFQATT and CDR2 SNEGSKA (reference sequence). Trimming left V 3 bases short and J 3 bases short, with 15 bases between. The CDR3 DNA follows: TGCAGTGCTAGGGAGGGGGGGGGCTACTACGAGCAGTACTTC. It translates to CSAREGGGYYEQYF.

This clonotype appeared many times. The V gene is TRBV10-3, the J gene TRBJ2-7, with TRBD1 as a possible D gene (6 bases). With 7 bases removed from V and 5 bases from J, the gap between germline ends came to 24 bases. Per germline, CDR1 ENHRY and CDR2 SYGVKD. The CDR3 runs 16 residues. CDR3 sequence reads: CAIKAPDRTKGDEQYF. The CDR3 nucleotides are TGTGCCATCAAAGCCCCCGACAGGACAAAAGGAGACGAGCAGTACTTC.

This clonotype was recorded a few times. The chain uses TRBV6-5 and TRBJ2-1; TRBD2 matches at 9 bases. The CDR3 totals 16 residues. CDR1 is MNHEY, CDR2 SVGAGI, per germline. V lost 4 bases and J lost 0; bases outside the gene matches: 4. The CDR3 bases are TGTGCCAGCAGTTTTCGCGGGAGGGTCTCCTACAATGAGCAGTTCTTC. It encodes CASSFRGRVSYNEQFF.

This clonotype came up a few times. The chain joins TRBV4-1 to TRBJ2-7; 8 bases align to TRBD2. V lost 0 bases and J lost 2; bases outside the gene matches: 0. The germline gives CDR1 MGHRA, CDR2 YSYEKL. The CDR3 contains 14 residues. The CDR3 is CASSQELAAYEQYF. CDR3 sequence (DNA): TGCGCCAGCAGCCAAGAACTAGCGGCCTACGAGCAGTACTTC.

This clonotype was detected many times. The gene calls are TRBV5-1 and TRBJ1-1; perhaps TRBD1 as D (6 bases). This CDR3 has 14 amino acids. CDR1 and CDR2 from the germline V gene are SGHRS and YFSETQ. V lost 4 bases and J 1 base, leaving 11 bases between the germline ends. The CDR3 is CASSEATGNTEAFF. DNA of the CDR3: TGCGCCAGCAGCGAAGCGACAGGGAACACTGAAGCTTTCTTT.

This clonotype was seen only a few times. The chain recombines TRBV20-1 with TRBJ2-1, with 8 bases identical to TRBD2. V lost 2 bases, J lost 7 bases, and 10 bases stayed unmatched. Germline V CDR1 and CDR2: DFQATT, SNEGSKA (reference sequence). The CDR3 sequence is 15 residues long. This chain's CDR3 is CSARNLTSGRNEQFF. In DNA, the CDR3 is TGCAGTGCTAGAAATCTAACTAGCGGAAGAAATGAGCAGTTCTTC.

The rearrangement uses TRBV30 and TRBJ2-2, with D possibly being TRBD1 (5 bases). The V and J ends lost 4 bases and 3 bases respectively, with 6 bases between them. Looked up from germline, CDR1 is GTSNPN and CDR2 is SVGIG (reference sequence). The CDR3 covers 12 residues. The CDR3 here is CAWKQDTGELFF. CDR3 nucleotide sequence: TGTGCCTGGAAACAGGACACCGGGGAGCTGTTTTTT. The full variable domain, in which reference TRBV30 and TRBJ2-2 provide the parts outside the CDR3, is SQTIHQWPATLVQPVGSPLSLECTVEGTSNPNLYWYRQAAGRGLQLLFYSVGIGQISSEVPQNLSASRPQDRQFILSSKKLLLSDSGFYLCAWKQDTGELFFGEGSRLTVL.